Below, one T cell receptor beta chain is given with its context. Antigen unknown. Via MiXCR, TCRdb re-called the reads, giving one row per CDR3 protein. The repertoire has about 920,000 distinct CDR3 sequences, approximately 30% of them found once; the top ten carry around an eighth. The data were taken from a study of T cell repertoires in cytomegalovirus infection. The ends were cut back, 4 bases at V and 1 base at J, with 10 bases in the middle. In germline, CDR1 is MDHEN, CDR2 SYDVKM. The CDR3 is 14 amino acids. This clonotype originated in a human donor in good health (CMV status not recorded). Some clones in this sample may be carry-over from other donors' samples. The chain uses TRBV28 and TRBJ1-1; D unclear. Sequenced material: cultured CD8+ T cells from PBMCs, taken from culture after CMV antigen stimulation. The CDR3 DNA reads TGTGCCAGCAGTTATATACCGGAGAACACTGAAGCTTTCTTT. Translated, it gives CASSYIPENTEAFF.